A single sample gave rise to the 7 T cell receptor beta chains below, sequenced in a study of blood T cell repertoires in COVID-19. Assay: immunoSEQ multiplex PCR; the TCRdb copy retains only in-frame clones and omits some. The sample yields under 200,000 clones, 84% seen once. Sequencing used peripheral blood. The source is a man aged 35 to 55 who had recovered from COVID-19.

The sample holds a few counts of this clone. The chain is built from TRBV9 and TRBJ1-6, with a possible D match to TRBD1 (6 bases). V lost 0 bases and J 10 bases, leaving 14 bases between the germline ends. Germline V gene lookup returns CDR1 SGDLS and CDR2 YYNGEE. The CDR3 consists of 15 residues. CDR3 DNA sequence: TGTGCCAGCAGCGTAGATCTGGGGGCGCGCTCACCCCTCCACTTT. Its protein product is CASSVDLGARSPLHF.

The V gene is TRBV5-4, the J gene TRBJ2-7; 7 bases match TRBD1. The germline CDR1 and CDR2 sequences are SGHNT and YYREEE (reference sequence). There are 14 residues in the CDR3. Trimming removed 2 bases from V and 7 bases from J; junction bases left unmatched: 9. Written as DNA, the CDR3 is TGTGCCAGCAGCTTTGAGACAGGGCGAAGTGAGCAGTACTTC. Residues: CASSFETGRSEQYF.

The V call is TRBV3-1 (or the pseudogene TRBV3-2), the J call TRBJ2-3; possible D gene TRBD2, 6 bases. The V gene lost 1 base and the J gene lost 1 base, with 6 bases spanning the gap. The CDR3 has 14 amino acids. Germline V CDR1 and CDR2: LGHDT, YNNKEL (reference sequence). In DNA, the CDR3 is TGTGCCAGCAGCCAAGCGGGAGGCACAGATACGCAGTATTTT. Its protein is CASSQAGGTDTQYF.

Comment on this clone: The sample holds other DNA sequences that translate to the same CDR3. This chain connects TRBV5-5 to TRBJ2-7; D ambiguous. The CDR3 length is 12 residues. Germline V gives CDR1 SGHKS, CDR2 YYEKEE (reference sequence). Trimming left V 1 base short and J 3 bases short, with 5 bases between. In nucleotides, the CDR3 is TGTGCCAGCAGCTTGTACAGCTACGAGCAGTACTTC. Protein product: CASSLYSYEQYF.

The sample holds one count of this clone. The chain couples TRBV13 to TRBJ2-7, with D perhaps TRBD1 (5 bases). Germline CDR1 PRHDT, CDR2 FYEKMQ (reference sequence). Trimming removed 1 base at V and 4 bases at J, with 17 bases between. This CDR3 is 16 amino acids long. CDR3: CASSLDSAGFGYEQYF. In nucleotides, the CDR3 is TGTGCCAGCAGCTTAGATTCCGCAGGGTTTGGGTACGAGCAGTACTTC.

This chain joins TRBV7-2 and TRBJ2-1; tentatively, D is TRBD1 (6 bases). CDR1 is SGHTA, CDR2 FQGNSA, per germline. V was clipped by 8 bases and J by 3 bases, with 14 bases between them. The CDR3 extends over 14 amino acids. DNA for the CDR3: TGTGCCAGCTGGGGACACAGTCACTACAATGAGCAGTTCTTC. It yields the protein CASWGHSHYNEQFF.

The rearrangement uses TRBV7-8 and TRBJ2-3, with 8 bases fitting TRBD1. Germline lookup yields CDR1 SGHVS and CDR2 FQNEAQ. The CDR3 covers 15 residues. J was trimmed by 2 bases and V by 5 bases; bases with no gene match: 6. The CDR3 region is CASSLTTGVTDTQYF. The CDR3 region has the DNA TGTGCCAGCAGCCTCACGACAGGGGTCACAGATACGCAGTATTTT. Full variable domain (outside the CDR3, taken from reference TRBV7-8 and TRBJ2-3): GAGVSQSPRYKVAKRGQDVALRCDPISGHVSLFWYQQALGQGPEFLTYFQNEAQLDKSGLPSDRFFAERPEGSVSTLKIQRTQQEDSAVYLCASSLTTGVTDTQYFGPGTRLTVL.